This T cell receptor beta chain was sequenced during a study of PD-L1 blockade in urothelial cancer (dated by TCRdb to 2016 to 2017). Broadly, across the study: Every patient began therapy around 2014 and was given atezolizumab 1,200 mg intravenously every 3 weeks. Whole exome sequencing and RNA sequencing of pretreatment tumors were performed alongside TCR sequencing in the same patients. Somatic, immune and clinical correlates of response to PD-L1 blockade with atezolizumab in urothelial cancer were the focus of an exploratory multi-omic analysis. Blood samples yielded a median of approximately 150,000 T cells and around 80,000 unique TCRs, with median clonality approximately 0.08. Blood samples were analyzed 3 weeks after the start of treatment (second dose) and 6 weeks after the start of treatment. Pretreatment blood TCR-seq was available for about 30 patients, at least one posttreatment blood collection was obtained for 24 patients, and tumor TCR-seq was available for 24 patients. Progression-free survival longer than 6 months counted as durable clinical benefit, and TCR features were additionally tested against both progression-free and overall survival. An ECOG performance status of 0 or 1 was recorded for the patients, and 0 to 3 prior chemotherapy regimens had been received by the patients. Under 10 patients achieved durable clinical benefit and around 19 did not. About 90% of the roughly 29 patients were males with bladder-origin urothelial cancer, and about 65% of the 29 reported a prior smoking history. Pretreatment tumor samples, along with matched peripheral blood serially collected before and after atezolizumab treatment, were subjected to TCR sequencing.

Sample time point, as interpreted from the label and publication: pretreatment peripheral blood. The cohort comprised nearly 30 patients with locally advanced or metastatic urothelial carcinoma treated at Memorial Sloan Kettering on a trial protocol. Peripheral blood mononuclear cells were collected pretreatment and during treatment, with between 1 and 8 total time points per patient. The Qiagen DNeasy Blood extraction kit was used to purify genomic DNA from total PBMCs and tumor samples. PBMCs were collected pretreatment and during treatment, and were isolated and stored as previously described. Broader findings and caveats from the paper: Improved progression-free and overall survival was found to be associated with pretreatment peripheral blood TCR clonality below the median. Greater expansion of tumor-associated TCR clones in peripheral blood 3 weeks after the start of treatment was observed in patients with durable benefit (n ≈ 22, p = 0.022). Because of the small sample size (n ≈ 28) and the many exploratory analyses performed, the results are intended to be regarded as hypothesis-generating.

Of note for this clone: Its antigen remains unidentified. Base qualities are not provided; no much larger clone lies one nucleotide away.

From the germline V gene, CDR1 is MDHEN and CDR2 is SYDVKM. Taken from cysteine to phenylalanine, the CDR3 has 16 residues. Just CDR3 DNA is preserved here, 48 bases in frame from base 1. V is cut back by 5 bases and J by 5 bases, with 12 bases in the junction unmatched. Synthetic TCR analog templates were spiked into each PCR to estimate absolute template abundance from read counts. TCRbeta CDR3 regions were amplified from genomic DNA with bias-controlled V and J gene primers using the immunoSEQ assay. Sequencing of rearranged TCRbeta segments was performed at approximately 20X coverage. The authors' analysis ran thus. Sequencing errors were corrected by clustering, and CDR3s were annotated against IMGT so that V, D and J genes could be assigned. Downstream analyses used only productive TCRbeta rearrangements, leaving out any out-of-frame or stop-codon sequences. Clonality was computed as one minus Shannon entropy normalized by the log of the number of unique productive sequences. Clones differing between time points or between blood and tumor were identified using Fisher's exact test with Benjamini-Hochberg correction, with an adjusted p below 0.01 applied as the threshold. Here the immuneACCESS table is served through TCRdb, limited to in-frame sequences with V and J called. Missing clones are a known gap in these copies; in checked studies unresolved V genes cover under half, and the rest lacks a known reason. V and J calls and clone size are as listed in that table; D and trimming were resolved from the DNA. The sample table lists about 38,000 clones, 85% of them with a count of one. The top ten clonotypes cover 12% to 15% of the sample.

This clonotype originated in a man of 80 years or more with urothelial cancer. In this chain, TRBV28 is recombined with TRBJ2-3; TRBD1 agrees with 8 junctional bases. The specimen was PBMCs, collected around atezolizumab (anti-PD-L1) treatment. The DNA sequence is as follows: TGTGCCAGCAGTCCCCTGGACAGGGCGATTTTAGATACGCAGTATTTT. Its product reads: CASSPLDRAILDTQYF. The full variable domain, completed from the reference TRBV28 and TRBJ2-3 proteins outside the CDR3, reads DVKVTQSSRYLVKRTGEKVFLECVQDMDHENMFWYRQDPGLGLRLIYFSYDVKMKEKGDIPEGYSVSREKKERFSLILESASTNQTSMYLCASSPLDRAILDTQYFGPGTRLTVL.